This TCR beta chain is from a study of breast tumors, draining lymph nodes, adjacent tissues. Study-wide findings and caveats: The data were judged consistent with most tumor T cells coming from lymph node and expanding in tumor.

TCRdb re-derived calls from the multiplex PCR reads in MiXCR, one entry per CDR3 protein. The sample yields around 300,000 distinct CDR3 sequences, 30% to 35% seen once. Looked up from germline, CDR1 is MNHNS and CDR2 is SASEGT. This CDR3 contains 15 residues. The V end was cut by 6 bases, the J end by 2 bases, with 15 bases between. Axillary draining lymph nodes of breast cancer patients supplied the node samples. A single count supports this clonotype. What it binds is unknown. This may come from a read error, since a much larger clone is one base off. Since the CDR3 does not end with the conserved phenylalanine or tryptophan, this likely comes from a read error.

The sequenced sample was axillary lymph node tissue. The rearrangement links TRBV6-1 to TRBJ2-3, with a tentative D call TRBD1 (6 bases). This clonotype was sampled from a female donor with breast cancer. Some clones in this sample may be carry-over from other donors' samples. The CDR3 nucleotides read TGTGCCAGCAGACAGGACAGTAAGTACACAGATACGCAGTATTCT. Protein product: CASRQDSKYTDTQYS.